The source of this T cell receptor beta chain is a study of OX40 agonist ivuxolimab in advanced cancers. Study context: Age averaged around 54 years (range about 20 to 80), and 70% to 85% were male. General study results and limits: What antigens the expanded peripheral T cells recognized was never established.

Of note for this clone: Its antigen is currently unknown.

Sequencing used immunoSEQ multiplex PCR; TCRdb keeps in-frame clones, though not all of them. The sample includes 85,000 to 90,000 clones, roughly 90% of them seen just once. With 6 bases clipped from V and 6 bases from J, the junction kept 2 bases outside the gene matches. Germline V gene data show CDR1 as WSHSY and CDR2 as SAAADI. This CDR3 has 15 residues. Sequenced material: CD4+ or CD8+ T cells sorted from blood, taken in a trial of the OX40 agonist ivuxolimab. This rearrangement joins TRBV10-2 to TRBJ2-1, with 16 positions matching TRBD2. The source is an adult with an advanced solid tumor such as melanoma, head and neck, liver or kidney cancer. The DNA of the CDR3 is TGCGCCAGCAGGGGACTAGCGGGAGGGGGCAATGAGCAGTTCTTC. It specifies CASRGLAGGGNEQFF.